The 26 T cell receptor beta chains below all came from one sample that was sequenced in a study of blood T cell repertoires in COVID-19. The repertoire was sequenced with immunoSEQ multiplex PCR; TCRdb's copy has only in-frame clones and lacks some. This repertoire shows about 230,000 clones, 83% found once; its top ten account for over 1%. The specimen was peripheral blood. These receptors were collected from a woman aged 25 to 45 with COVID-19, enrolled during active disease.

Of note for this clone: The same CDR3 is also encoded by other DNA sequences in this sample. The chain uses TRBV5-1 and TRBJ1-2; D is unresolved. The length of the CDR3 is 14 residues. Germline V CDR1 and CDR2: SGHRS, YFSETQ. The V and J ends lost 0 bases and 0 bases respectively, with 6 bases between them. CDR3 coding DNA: TGCGCCAGCAGCTTGGAGAGCCCTAACTATGGCTACACCTTC. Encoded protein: CASSLESPNYGYTF.

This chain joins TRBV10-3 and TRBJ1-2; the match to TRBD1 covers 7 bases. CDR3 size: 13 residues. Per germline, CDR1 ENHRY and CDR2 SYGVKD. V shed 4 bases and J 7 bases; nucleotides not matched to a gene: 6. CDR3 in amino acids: CAISVEGASGYTF. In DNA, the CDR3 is TGTGCCATCAGTGTAGAGGGGGCAAGTGGCTACACCTTC.

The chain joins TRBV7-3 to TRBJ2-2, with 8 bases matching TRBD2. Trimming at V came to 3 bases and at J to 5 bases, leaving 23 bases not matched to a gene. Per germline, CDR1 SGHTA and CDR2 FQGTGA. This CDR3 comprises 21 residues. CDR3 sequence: CASSLGTAERAGGGRTGELFF. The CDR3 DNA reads TGTGCCAGCAGCTTGGGGACGGCCGAGCGAGCCGGCGGGGGGCGAACCGGGGAGCTGTTTTTT.

The CDR3 DNA sequence: TGTGCCTGGGGACGTAGCTCTGGGGCCAACGTCCTGACTTTC. As protein: CAWGRSSGANVLTF. The V call is TRBV30, the J call TRBJ2-6; D is undetermined. Per germline, CDR1 GTSNPN and CDR2 SVGIG (reference sequence). The CDR3 totals 14 residues. The V end was cut by 5 bases, the J end by 0 bases, with 8 bases between. Using reference TRBV30 and TRBJ2-6 for the parts outside the CDR3, the full variable domain is SQTIHQWPATLVQPVGSPLSLECTVEGTSNPNLYWYRQAAGRGLQLLFYSVGIGQISSEVPQNLSASRPQDRQFILSSKKLLLSDSGFYLCAWGRSSGANVLTFGAGSRLTVL.

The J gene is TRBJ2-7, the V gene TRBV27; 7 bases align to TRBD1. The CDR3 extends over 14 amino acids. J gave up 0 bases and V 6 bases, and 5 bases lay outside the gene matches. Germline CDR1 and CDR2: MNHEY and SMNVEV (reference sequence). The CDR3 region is CASSPGTASYEQYF. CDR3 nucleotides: TGTGCCAGCAGCCCCGGGACAGCCTCCTACGAGCAGTACTTC.

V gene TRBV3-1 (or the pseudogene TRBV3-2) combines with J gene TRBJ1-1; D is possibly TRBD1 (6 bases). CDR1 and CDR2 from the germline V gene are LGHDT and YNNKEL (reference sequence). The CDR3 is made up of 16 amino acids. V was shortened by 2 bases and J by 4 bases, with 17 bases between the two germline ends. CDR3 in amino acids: CASSQSQNRDGTEAFF. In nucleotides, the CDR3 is TGTGCCAGCAGCCAAAGTCAGAACAGGGATGGCACTGAAGCTTTCTTT.

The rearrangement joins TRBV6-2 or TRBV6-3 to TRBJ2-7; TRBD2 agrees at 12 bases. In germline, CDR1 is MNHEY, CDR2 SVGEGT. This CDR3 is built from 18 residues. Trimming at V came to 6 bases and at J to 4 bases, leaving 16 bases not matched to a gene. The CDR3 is CASSLGPFTSGRTYEQYF. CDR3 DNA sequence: TGTGCCAGCAGCCTAGGACCCTTCACTAGCGGGAGGACTTACGAGCAGTACTTC.

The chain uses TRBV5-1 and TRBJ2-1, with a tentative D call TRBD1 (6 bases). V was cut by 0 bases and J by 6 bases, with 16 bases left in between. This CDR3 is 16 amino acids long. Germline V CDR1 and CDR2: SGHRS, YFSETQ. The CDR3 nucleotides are TGCGCCAGCAGCTTGGCCAGGACAGCAAACTCCAATGAGCAGTTCTTC. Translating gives CASSLARTANSNEQFF.

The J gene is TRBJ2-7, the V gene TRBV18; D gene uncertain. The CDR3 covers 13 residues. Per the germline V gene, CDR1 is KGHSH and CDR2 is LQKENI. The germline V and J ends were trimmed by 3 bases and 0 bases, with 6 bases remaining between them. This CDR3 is CASSPTISYEQYF. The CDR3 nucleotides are TGTGCCAGCTCACCTACAATCTCCTACGAGCAGTACTTC. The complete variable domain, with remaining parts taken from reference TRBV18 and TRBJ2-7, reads NAGVMQNPRHLVRRRGQEARLRCSPMKGHSHVYWYRQLPEEGLKFMVYLQKENIIDESGMPKERFSAEFPKEGPSILRIQQVVRGDSAAYFCASSPTISYEQYFGPGTRLTVT.

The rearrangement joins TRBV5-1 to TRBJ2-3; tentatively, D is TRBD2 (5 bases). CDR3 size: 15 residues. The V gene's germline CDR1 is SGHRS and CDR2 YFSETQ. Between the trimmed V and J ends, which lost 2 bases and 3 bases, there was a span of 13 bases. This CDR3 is CASSFRRQPTDTQYF. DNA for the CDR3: TGCGCCAGCAGCTTTAGGAGGCAGCCAACAGATACGCAGTATTTT.

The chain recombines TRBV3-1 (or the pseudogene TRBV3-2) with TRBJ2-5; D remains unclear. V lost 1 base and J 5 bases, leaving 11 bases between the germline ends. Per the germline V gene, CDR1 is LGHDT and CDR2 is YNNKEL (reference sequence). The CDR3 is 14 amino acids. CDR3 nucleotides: TGTGCCAGCAGCCAAGTTCCCGGGTACGAGACCCAGTACTTC. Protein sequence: CASSQVPGYETQYF.

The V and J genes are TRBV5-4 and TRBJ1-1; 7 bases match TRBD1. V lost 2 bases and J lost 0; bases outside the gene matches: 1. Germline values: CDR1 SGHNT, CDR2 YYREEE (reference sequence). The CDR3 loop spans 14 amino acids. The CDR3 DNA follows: TGTGCCAGCAGCTTCGACAGGGTGAACACTGAAGCTTTCTTT. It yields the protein CASSFDRVNTEAFF.

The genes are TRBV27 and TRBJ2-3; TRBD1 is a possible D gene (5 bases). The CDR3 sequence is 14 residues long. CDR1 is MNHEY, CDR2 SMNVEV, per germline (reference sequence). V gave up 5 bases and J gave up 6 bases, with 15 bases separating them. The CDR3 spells CASSTRQPSDTQYF. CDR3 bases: TGTGCCAGCAGTACTCGACAGCCGAGCGATACGCAGTATTTT.

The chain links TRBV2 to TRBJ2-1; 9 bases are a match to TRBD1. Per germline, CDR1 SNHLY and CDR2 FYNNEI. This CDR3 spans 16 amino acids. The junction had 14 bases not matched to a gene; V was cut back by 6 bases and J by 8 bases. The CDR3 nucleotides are TGTGCCAGCAGCCATACACAGGGGGCAACTATGTATGAGCAGTTCTTC. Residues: CASSHTQGATMYEQFF.

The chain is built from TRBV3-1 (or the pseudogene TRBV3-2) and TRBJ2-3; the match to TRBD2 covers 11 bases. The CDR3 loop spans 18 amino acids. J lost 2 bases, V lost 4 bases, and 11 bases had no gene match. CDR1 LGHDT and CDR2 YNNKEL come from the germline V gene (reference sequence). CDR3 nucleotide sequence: TGTGCCAGCAGCCGCAGATCTATAGCGGGGGGGTTCACAGATACGCAGTATTTT. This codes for CASSRRSIAGGFTDTQYF.

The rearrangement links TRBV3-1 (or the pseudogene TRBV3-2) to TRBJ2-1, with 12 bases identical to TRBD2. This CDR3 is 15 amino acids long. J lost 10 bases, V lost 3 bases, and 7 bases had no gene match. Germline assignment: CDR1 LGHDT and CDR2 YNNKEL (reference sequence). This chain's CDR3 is CASSQTSGGPREQFF. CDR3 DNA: TGTGCCAGCAGCCAGACTAGCGGGGGACCAAGAGAGCAGTTCTTC.

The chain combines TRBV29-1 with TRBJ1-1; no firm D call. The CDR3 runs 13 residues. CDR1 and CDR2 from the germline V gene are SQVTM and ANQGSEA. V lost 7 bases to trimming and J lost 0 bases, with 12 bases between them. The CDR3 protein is CSGAPQMNTEAFF. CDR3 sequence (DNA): TGCAGCGGCGCGCCACAGATGAACACTGAAGCTTTCTTT.

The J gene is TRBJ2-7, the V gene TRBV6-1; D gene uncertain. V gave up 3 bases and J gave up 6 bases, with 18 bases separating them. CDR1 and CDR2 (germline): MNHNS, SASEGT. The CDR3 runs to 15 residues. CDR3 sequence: CASSDATSYAPEQYF. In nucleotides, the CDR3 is TGTGCCAGCAGTGACGCGACAAGTTACGCGCCCGAGCAGTACTTC.

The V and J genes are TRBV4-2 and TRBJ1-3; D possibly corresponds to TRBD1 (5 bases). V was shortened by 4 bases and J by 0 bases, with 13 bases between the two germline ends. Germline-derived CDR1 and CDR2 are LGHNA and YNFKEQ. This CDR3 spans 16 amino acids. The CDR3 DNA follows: TGTGCCAGCAGCCCAGGTCCCGACAGCTCTGGAAACACCATATATTTT. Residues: CASSPGPDSSGNTIYF.

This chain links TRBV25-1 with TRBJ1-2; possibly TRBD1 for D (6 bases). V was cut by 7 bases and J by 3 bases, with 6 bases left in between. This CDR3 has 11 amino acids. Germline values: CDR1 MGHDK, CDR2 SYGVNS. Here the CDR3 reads CASTGDYGYTF. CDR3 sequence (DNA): TGTGCCAGCACAGGGGACTATGGCTACACCTTC.

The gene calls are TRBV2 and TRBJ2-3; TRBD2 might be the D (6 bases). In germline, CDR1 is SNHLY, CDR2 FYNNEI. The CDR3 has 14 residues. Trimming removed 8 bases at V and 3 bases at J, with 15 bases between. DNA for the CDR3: TGTGCCAGCGGCTCCAGGCTAGCGACAGATACGCAGTATTTT. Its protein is CASGSRLATDTQYF.

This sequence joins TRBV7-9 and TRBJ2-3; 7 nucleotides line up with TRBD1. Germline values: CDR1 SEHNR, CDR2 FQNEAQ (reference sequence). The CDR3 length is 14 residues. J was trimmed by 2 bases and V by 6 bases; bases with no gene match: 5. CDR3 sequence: CASRQGITTDTQYF. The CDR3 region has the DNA TGTGCCAGCAGACAGGGGATTACCACAGATACGCAGTATTTT.

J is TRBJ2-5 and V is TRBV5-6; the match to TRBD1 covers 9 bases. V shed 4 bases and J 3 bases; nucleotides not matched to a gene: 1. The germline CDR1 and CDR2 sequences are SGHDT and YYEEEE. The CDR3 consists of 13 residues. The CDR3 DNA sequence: TGTGCCAGCAGCCGGGACAGGGAAGAGACCCAGTACTTC. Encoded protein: CASSRDREETQYF.

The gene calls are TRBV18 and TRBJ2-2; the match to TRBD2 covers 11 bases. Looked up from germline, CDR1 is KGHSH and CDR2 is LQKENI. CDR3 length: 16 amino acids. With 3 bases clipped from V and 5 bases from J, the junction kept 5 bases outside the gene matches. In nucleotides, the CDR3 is TGTGCCAGCTCACCGCTAGCGGGAGGTGAGACCGGGGAGCTGTTTTTT. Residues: CASSPLAGGETGELFF.

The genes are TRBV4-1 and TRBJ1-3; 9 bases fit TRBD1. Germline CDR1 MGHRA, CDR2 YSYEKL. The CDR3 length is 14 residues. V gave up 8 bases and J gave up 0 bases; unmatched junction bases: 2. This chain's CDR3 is CASLGQGSGNTIYF. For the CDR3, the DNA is TGCGCCAGCCTGGGACAGGGCTCTGGAAACACCATATATTTT.

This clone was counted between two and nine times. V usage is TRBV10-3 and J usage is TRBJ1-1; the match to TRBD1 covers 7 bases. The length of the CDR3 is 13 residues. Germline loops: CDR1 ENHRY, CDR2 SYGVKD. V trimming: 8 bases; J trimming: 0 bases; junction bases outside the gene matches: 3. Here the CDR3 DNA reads TGTGCCATCGGGACAGTGATGAACACTGAAGCTTTCTTT. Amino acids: CAIGTVMNTEAFF.